This TCR beta chain appears in the sequencing data of a study of blood T cell repertoires in COVID-19. About the study: Sample material is recorded as cDNA or gDNA derived from T cells, B-cell-depleted T cells, or PBMCs.

The assay was immunoSEQ multiplex PCR, and TCRdb's table has in-frame clones only and misses some. The data hold 130,000 or so clones, with roughly 80% observed a single time. In its sample, this clone was seen a few times. Trimming pared 0 bases from V and 2 bases from J, leaving 19 bases between. CDR3 length: 18 residues. The germline V gene encodes CDR1 SGDLS and CDR2 YYNGEE. Assignment of participants to cohorts was predicated upon participant-reported clinical history. The clonotype was recovered from a man between 40 and 49 years old with acute COVID-19. The sample comprised PBMCs or T cells enriched from blood (not recorded which). The rearrangement joins TRBV9 to TRBJ2-3; a possible D gene is TRBD2 (6 bases). Written as DNA, the CDR3 is TGTGCCAGCAGCGTAGGCCTGGGCGGGGTGACATTCACAGATACGCAGTATTTT. Translated: CASSVGLGGVTFTDTQYF.